The T cell receptor beta chain described here comes from a study of blood T cell repertoires in COVID-19. Study details: The United States, Italy and Spain provided the acute and convalescent COVID-19 samples. The analysed material was cDNA or gDNA that came from T cells, B-cell-depleted T cells, or PBMCs.

Per the original data handling: Cell counts per sample came from amplifying reference gene primers. Method: immunoSEQ multiplex PCR; TCRdb's copy keeps in-frame clones and lacks some. V and J calls and clone size are those listed in that table; D and trimming were worked out from the DNA. This sample has 60,000 or so clones, with about 87% found just once. This CDR3 contains 16 residues. Per germline, CDR1 SGDLS and CDR2 YYNGEE. V was shortened by 3 bases and J by 4 bases, with 19 bases between the two germline ends. The sequenced sample consisted of peripheral blood. The origin of this receptor is a human donor with active COVID-19. The donor label of this sample is uncertain. This chain joins TRBV9 and TRBJ1-1; the D gene is possibly TRBD1 (6 bases). In DNA, the CDR3 is TGTGCCAGCAGCGGCCGGGACAAACCTTTGGGCACTGAAGCTTTCTTT. Translating it yields CASSGRDKPLGTEAFF.